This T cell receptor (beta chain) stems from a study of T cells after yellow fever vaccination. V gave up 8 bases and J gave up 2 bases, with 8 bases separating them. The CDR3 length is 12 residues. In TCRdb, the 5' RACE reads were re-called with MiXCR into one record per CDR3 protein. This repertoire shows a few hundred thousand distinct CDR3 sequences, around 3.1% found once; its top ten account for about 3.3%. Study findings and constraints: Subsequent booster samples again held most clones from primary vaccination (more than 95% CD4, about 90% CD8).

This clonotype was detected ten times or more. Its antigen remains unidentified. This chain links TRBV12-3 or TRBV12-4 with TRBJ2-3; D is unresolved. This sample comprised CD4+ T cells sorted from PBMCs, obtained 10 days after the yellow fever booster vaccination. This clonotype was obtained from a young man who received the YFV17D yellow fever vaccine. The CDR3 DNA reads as TGTGCCAGCCGCCTCAACACAGATACGCAGTATTTT. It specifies CASRLNTDTQYF.